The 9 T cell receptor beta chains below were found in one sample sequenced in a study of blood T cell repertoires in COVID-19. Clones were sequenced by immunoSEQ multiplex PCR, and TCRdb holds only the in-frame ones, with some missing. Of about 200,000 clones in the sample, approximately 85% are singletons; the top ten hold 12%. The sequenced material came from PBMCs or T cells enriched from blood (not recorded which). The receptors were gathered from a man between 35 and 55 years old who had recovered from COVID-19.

The CDR3 reads CASSGRDSHTEAFF. The CDR3 bases are TGTGCCAGCAGCGGCCGGGACAGCCACACTGAAGCTTTCTTT. This chain uses TRBV7-9 with TRBJ1-1; 7 bases agree with TRBD1. Germline trimming cut 5 bases from V and 3 bases from J; bases unmatched to any gene: 6. CDR1 is SEHNR, CDR2 FQNEAQ, per germline (reference sequence). The CDR3 consists of 14 residues. The full variable domain, rest sourced from reference TRBV7-9 and TRBJ1-1, is DTGVSQNPRHKITKRGQNVTFRCDPISEHNRLYWYRQTLGQGPEFLTYFQNEAQLEKSRLLSDRFSAERPKGSFSTLEIQRTEQGDSAMYLCASSGRDSHTEAFFGQGTRLTVV.

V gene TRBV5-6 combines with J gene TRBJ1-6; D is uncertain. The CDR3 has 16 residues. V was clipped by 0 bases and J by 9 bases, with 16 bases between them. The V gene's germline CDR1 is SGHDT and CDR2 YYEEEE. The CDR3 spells CASSLGHSGQFSPLHF. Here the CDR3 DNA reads TGTGCCAGCAGCTTGGGCCACTCTGGGCAATTTTCACCCCTCCACTTT.

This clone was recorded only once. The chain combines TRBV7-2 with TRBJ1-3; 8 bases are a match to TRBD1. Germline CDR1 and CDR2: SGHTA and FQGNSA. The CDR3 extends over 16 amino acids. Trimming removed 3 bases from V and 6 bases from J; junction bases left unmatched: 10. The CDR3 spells CASSLGSDRGANTIYF. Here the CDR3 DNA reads TGTGCCAGCAGCTTGGGCTCCGACAGGGGAGCAAACACCATATATTTT. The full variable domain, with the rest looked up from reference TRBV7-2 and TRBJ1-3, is GAGVSQSPSNKVTEKGKDVELRCDPISGHTALYWYRQSLGQGLEFLIYFQGNSAPDKSGLPSDRFSAERTGGSVSTLTIQRTQQEDSAVYLCASSLGSDRGANTIYFGEGSWLTVV.

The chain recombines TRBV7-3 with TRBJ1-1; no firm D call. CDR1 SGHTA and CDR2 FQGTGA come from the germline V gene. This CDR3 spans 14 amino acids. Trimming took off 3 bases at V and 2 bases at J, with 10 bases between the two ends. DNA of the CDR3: TGTGCCAGCAGCTTTGTGGAGGGAAACACTGAAGCTTTCTTT. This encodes CASSFVEGNTEAFF.

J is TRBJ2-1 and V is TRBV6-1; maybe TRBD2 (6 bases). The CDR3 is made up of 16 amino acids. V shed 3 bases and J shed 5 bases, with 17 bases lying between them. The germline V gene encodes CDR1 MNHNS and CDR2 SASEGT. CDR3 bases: TGTGCCAGCAGTGACGAGACTAGACACCCCAACAATGAGCAGTTCTTC. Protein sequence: CASSDETRHPNNEQFF.

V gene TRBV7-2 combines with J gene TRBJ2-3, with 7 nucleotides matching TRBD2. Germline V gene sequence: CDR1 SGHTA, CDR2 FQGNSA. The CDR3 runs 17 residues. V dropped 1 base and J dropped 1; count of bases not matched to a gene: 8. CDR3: CASSLGGGSVGTDTQYF. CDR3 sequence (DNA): TGTGCCAGCAGCTTAGGGGGCGGGAGCGTCGGCACAGATACGCAGTATTTT.

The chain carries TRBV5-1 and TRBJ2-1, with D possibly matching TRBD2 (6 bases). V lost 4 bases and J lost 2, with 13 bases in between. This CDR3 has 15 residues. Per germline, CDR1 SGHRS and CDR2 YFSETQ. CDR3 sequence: CASSPGVAAYNEQFF. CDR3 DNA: TGCGCCAGCAGCCCGGGGGTAGCGGCCTACAATGAGCAGTTCTTC.

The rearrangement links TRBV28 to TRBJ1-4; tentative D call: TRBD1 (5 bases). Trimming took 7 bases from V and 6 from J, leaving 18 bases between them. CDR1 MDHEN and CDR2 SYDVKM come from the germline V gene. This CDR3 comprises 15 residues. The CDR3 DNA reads TGTGCCAGCAAGGGAGGGGCCCTGGATTATGAAAAACTGTTTTTT. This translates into CASKGGALDYEKLFF.

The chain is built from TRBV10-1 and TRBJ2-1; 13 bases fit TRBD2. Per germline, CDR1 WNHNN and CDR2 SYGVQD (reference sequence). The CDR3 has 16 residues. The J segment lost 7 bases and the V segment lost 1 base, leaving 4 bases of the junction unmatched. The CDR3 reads CASSEYGTSGTNEQFF. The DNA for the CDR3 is TGCGCCAGCAGTGAGTATGGGACTAGCGGGACTAATGAGCAGTTCTTC.